Given below is one T cell receptor beta chain in context. Which antigen it targets is not known. Per-base quality was not reported, and no clone a single base away is much larger than it. This specimen belongs to a study of T cell responses to AZD1222 COVID-19 vaccine (dated by TCRdb to about 2021). Notes on the research overall: AZD1222 recipients whose second dose came at about 4 weeks and those whose second dose came at about 12 weeks were combined into one group, since spike-specific TCR depth and breadth did not differ between the two schedules. Enrollment into the trials was organized by age into subgroups of 18-55, 56-69 and 70-plus years, and those subgroups contained roughly 150, 30 and 60 TCR-sequenced participants, respectively. A total of approximately 250 trial participants underwent TCR sequencing, of whom about 200 had received two doses of AZD1222 and around 25 had received two doses of the MenACWY control vaccine. The study at large found these results: Reportedly, close to half of the unique spike-specific TCRs recognized epitopes lying outside the regions that are mutated in the B.1.351 and B.1.1.7 variants. After two AZD1222 doses, both the breadth and the depth of spike-specific TCRs were significantly higher than at day 0 and than in MenACWY recipients. Most participants were white British and females outnumbered males, and the authors suggested that clonal diversity may have been underestimated. In the small 56-69-year group, the increase in depth fell short of significance, most likely because of low power. Conclusions about previously exposed vaccinees are limited, since just six AZD1222 recipients were seropositive for SARS-CoV-2 at baseline. Because no day 14 peak-response samples were available, the repertoires could be characterized only after the peak T cell response. The whole spike protein was spanned by vaccine-associated CD4 TCRs, and dominant responses were seen in regions 160-218 and 743-854.

CDR1 and CDR2 were assigned from the germline V gene as MDHEN and SYDVKM. The CDR3 runs 14 residues from the cysteine to the phenylalanine. Kept here is only the CDR3 DNA, which spans 42 bases and is read in frame from base 1. Germline trimming: 2 bases from V, 0 bases from J; junction bases outside gene matches: 0. The CDR3 regions of human TCRbeta chains were analyzed by immunosequencing. The paper's data handling went like this. TCRs in the repertoires were matched against a reference library of SARS-CoV-2-specific TCRs that had been generated with the MIRA antigen-specificity platform. Breadth meant the fraction of unique TCRs that were SARS-CoV-2-associated, whereas depth meant the fraction of total T cells that were SARS-CoV-2-associated. Using the MIRA data, each spike-specific TCR was mapped to the spike region that the TCR reacts to and placed in a CD4 or CD8 class. Log10-transformed breadth and depth values were compared by one-way ANOVA with Sidak's multiple comparisons tests. The clones in this table, taken by TCRdb from immuneACCESS, are in-frame only. Not every clone is retained; where verified, under half of the shortfall comes from an unresolved V gene, and the cause of the rest is unknown. V, J and clone size are taken as reported in that table, and D and trimming were inferred from the DNA itself. For this sample there are 120,000 to 150,000 clones; approximately 89% appear just once. Roughly 3.1% of the sample belongs to the ten largest clones.

Interpreted using the paper, the time point label stands for: baseline before first vaccination. Samples from vaccinated people were obtained from the UK trials COV001 and COV002, which included a single-blind randomized controlled phase 2/3 trial of AZD1222 (ChAdOx1 nCoV-19) in healthy adults. Trial participant PBMC samples were collected at day 0 and day 28 after the second dose for TCRbeta chain sequencing. This sequence was found in an adult in good health. The chain employs TRBV28 and TRBJ1-2; TRBD1 agrees with 7 junctional bases. The source material was peripheral blood, sampled on day 0 of AZD1222 vaccination. The bases are TGTGCCAGCAGTTTAGGGACAGCTAACTATGGCTACACCTTC. Its product reads: CASSLGTANYGYTF.